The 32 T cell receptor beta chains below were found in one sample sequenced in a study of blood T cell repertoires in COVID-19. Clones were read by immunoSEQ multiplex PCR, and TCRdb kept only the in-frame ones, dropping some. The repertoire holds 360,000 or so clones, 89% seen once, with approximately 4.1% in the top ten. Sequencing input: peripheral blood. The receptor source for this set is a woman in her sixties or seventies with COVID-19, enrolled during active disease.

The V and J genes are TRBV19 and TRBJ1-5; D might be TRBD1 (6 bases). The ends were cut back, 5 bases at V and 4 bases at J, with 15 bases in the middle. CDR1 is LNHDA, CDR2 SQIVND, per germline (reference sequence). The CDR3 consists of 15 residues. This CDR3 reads CASSSLDRSNQPQHF. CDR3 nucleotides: TGTGCCAGTAGTTCTCTCGACAGGAGTAATCAGCCCCAGCATTTT.

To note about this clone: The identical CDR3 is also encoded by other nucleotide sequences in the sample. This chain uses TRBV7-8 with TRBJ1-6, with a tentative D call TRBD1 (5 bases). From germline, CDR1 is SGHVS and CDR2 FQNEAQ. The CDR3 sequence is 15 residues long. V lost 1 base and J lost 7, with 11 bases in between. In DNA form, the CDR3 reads TGTGCCAGCAGCTTAGTTGGGCAGGGAAATTCACCCCTCCACTTT. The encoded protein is CASSLVGQGNSPLHF.

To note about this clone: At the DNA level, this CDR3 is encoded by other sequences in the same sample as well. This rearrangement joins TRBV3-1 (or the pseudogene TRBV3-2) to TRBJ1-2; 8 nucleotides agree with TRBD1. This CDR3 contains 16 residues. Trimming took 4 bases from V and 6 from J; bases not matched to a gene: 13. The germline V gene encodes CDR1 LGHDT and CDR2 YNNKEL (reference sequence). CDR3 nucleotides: TGTGCCAGCAGCCGGGGGGACAGGCCCACTTTTGATGGCTACACCTTC. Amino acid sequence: CASSRGDRPTFDGYTF.

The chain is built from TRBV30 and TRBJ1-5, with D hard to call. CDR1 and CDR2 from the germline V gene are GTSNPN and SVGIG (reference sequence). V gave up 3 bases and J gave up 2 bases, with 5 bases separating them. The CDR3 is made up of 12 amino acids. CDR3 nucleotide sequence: TGTGCCTGGAGCTCTGGCAATCAGCCCCAGCATTTT. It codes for CAWSSGNQPQHF.

CDR3 bases: TGTGCCGCGGGGAAGAGCTCCTATAATTCACCCCTCCACTTT. Amino acids: CAAGKSSYNSPLHF. V usage is TRBV27 and J usage is TRBJ1-6; no definite D call. CDR3 length equals 14 residues. The V gene lost 11 bases and the J gene lost 0 bases, with 11 bases spanning the gap. Per the germline V gene, CDR1 is MNHEY and CDR2 is SMNVEV (reference sequence).

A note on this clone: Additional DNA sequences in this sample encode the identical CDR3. The CDR3 DNA sequence: TGTGCCAGCTCACCTGACAGGGTAAACACTGAAGCTTTCTTT. This sequence encodes CASSPDRVNTEAFF. This sequence joins TRBV18 and TRBJ1-1; 7 bases map to TRBD1. V trimming: 3 bases; J trimming: 2 bases; junction bases outside the gene matches: 3. CDR3 size: 14 residues. Germline values: CDR1 KGHSH, CDR2 LQKENI.

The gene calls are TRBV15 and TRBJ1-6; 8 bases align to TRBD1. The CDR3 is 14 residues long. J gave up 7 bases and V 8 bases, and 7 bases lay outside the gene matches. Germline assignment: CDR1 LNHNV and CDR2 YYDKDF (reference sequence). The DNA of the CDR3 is TGTGCCACCTCGACAGGGGCGGGAAATTCACCCCTCCACTTT. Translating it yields CATSTGAGNSPLHF.

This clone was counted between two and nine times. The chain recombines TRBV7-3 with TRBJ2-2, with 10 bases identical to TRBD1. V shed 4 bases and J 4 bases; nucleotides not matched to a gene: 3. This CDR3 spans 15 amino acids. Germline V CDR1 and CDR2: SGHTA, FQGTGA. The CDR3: CASSSRTGGTGELFF. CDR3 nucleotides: TGTGCCAGCAGCTCGAGGACAGGGGGCACCGGGGAGCTGTTTTTT.

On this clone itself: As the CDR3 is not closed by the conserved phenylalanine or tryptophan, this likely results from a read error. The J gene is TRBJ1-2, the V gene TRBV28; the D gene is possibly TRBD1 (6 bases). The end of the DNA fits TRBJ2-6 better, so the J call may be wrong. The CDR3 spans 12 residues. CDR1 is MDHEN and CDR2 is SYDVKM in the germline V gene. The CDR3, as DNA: TGTGCCAGCAGTGTAGCAGCCAGGGGTCTGACTCTC. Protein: CASSVAARGLTL.

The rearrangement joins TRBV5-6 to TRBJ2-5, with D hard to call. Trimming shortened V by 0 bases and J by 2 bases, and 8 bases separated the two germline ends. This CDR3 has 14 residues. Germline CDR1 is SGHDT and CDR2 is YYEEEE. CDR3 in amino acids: CASSLGLNQETQYF. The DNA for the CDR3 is TGTGCCAGCAGCTTGGGGCTGAATCAAGAGACCCAGTACTTC.

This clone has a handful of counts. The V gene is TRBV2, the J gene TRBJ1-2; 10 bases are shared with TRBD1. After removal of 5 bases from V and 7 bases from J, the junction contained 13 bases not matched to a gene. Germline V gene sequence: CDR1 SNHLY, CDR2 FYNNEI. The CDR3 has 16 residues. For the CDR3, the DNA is TGTGCCAGCAGTTGGGACAGGGGCCCCGGTCAGGGTGGCTACACCTTC. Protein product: CASSWDRGPGQGGYTF.

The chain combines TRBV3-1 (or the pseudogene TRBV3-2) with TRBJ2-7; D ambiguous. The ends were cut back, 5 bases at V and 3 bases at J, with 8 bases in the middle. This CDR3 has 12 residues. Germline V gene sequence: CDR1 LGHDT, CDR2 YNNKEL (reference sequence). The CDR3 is CASSYRDYEQYF. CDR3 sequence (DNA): TGTGCCAGCAGCTACAGAGACTACGAGCAGTACTTC.

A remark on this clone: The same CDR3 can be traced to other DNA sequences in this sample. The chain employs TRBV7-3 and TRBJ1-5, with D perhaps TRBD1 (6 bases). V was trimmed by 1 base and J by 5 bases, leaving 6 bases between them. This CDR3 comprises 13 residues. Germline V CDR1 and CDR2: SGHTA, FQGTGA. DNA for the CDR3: TGTGCCAGCAGCTTAAACAGGGATCAGCCCCAGCATTTT. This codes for CASSLNRDQPQHF.

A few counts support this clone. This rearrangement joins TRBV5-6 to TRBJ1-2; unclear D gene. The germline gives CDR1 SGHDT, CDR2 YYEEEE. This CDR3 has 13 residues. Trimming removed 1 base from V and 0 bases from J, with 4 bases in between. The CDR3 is CASSLTANYGYTF. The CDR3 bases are TGTGCCAGCAGCTTGACAGCTAACTATGGCTACACCTTC. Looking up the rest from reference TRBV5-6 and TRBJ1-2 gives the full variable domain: DAGVTQSPTHLIKTRGQQVTLRCSPKSGHDTVSWYQQALGQGPQFIFQYYEEEERQRGNFPDRFSGHQFPNYSSELNVNALLLGDSALYLCASSLTANYGYTFGSGTRLTVV.

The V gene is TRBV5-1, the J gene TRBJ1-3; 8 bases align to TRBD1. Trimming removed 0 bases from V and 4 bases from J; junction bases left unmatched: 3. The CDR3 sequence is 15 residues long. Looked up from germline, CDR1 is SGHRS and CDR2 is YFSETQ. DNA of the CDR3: TGCGCCAGCAGCTTGGACCGGACAGGGGGAAACACCATATATTTT. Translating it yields CASSLDRTGGNTIYF. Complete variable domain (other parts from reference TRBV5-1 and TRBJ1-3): KAGVTQTPRYLIKTRGQQVTLSCSPISGHRSVSWYQQTPGQGLQFLFEYFSETQRNKGNFPGRFSGRQFSNSRSEMNVSTLELGDSALYLCASSLDRTGGNTIYFGEGSWLTVV.

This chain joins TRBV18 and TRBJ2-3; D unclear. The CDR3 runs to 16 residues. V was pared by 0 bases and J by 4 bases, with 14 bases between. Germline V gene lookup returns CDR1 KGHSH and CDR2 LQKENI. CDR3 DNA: TGTGCCAGCTCACCACCGGGCAGAGCTGAATCAGATACGCAGTATTTT. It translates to CASSPPGRAESDTQYF.

Here the CDR3 DNA reads TGTGCCAGCAGCGTGGGGGCCTCGGGCACTGAAGCTTTCTTT. Amino acids: CASSVGASGTEAFF. The chain carries TRBV7-9 and TRBJ1-1; perhaps TRBD1 as D (6 bases). The V gene lost 5 bases and the J gene lost 4 bases, with 14 bases spanning the gap. This CDR3 has 14 residues. CDR1 SEHNR and CDR2 FQNEAQ come from the germline V gene (reference sequence).

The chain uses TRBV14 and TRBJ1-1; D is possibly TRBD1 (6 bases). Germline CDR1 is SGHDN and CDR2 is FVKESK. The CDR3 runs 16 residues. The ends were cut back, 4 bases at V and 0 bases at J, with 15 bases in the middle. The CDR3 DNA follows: TGTGCCAGCAGCCCGAGGGTCAGGGGAATGAACACTGAAGCTTTCTTT. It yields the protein CASSPRVRGMNTEAFF.

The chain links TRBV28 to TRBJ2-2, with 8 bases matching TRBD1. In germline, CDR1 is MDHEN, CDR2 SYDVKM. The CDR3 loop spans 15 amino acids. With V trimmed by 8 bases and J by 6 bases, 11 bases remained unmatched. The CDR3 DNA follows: TGTGCCAGCGACTGGGGCAGGGGGCATCCCGGGGAGCTGTTTTTT. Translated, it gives CASDWGRGHPGELFF.

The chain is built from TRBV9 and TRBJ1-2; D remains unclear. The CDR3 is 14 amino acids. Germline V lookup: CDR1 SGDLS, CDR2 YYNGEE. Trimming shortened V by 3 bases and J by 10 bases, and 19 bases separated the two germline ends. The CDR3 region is CASSADPAGISYTF. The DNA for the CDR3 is TGTGCCAGCAGCGCCGATCCGGCAGGCATATCCTACACCTTC.

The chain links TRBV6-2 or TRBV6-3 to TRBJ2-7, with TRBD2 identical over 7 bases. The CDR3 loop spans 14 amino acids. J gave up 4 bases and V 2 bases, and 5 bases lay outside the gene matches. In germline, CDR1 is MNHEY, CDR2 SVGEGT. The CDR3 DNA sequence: TGTGCCAGCAGTTACGTTCTGGGAGGGTACGAGCAGTACTTC. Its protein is CASSYVLGGYEQYF.

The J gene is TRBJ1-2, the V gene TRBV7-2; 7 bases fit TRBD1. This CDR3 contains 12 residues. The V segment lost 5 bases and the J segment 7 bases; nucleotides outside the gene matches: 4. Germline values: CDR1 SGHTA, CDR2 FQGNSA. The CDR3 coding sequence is TGTGCCAGCAGCCAACAGGGGCTTGGCTACACCTTC. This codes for CASSQQGLGYTF.

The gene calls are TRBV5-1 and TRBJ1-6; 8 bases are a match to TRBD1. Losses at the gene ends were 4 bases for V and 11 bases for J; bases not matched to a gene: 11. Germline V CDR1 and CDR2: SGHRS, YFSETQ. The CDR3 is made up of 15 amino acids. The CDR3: CASSLGQDRVTPLHF. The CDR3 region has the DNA TGCGCCAGCAGCCTGGGGCAGGACAGGGTGACACCCCTCCACTTT. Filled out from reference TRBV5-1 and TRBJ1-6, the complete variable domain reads KAGVTQTPRYLIKTRGQQVTLSCSPISGHRSVSWYQQTPGQGLQFLFEYFSETQRNKGNFPGRFSGRQFSNSRSEMNVSTLELGDSALYLCASSLGQDRVTPLHFGNGTRLTVT.

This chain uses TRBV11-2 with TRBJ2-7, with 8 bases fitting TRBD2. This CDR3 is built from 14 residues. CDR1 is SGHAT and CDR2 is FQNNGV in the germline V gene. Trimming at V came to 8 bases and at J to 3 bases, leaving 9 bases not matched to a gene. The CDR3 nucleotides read TGTGCCAGCGCGTTCGGGCGGGGGGACTACGAGCAGTACTTC. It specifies CASAFGRGDYEQYF.

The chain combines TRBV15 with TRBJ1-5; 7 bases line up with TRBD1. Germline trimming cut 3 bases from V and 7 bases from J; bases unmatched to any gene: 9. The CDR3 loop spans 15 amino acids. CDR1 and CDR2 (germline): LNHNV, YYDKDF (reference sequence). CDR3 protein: CATSRTLAGGQPQHF. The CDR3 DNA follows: TGTGCCACCAGCAGGACCCTAGCAGGGGGACAGCCCCAGCATTTT. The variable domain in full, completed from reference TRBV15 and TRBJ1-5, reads DAMVIQNPRYQVTQFGKPVTLSCSQTLNHNVMYWYQQKSSQAPKLLFHYYDKDFNNEADTPDNFQSRRPNTSFCFLDIRSPGLGDTAMYLCATSRTLAGGQPQHFGDGTRLSIL.

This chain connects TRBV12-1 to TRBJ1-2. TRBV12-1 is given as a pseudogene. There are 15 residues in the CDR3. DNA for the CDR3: TGTGCCAGCAGCCCGGGGTCCCCCGGGAACTATGGCTACACCTTC. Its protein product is CASSPGSPGNYGYTF.

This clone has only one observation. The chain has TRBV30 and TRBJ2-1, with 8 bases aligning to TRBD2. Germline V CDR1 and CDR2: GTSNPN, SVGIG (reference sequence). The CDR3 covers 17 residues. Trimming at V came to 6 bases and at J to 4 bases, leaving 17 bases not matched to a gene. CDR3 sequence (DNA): TGTGCCTGCAAGGTGGTAGCGGGACCTCACGCATACAATGAGCAGTTCTTC. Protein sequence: CACKVVAGPHAYNEQFF.

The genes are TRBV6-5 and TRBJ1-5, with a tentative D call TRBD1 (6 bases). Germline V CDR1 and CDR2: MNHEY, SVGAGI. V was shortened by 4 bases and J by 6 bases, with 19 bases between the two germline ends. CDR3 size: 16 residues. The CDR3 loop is CASSFHTGIAVQPQHF. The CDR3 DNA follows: TGTGCCAGCAGTTTCCACACAGGGATTGCAGTTCAGCCCCAGCATTTT.

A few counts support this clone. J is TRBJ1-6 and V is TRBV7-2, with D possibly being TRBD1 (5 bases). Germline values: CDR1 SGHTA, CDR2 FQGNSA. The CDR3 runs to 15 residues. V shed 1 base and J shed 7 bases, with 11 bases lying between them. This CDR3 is CASSLGIGGNSPLHF. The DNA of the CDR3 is TGTGCCAGCAGCTTAGGGATTGGGGGGAATTCACCCCTCCACTTT.

CDR3 amino acids: CASTPGDNYGYTF. In DNA form, the CDR3 reads TGTGCCAGCACCCCAGGTGATAACTATGGCTACACCTTC. The rearrangement links TRBV5-6 to TRBJ1-2; D is unclear. The CDR3 consists of 13 residues. Per germline, CDR1 SGHDT and CDR2 YYEEEE. Trimming shortened V by 6 bases and J by 1 base, and 10 bases separated the two germline ends.

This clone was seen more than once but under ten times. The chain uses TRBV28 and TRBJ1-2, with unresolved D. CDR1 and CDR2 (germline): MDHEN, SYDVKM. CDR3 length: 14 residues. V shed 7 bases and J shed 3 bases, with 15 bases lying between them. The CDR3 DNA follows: TGTGCCAGCACCCCCTGGAGCGCAGACTATGGCTACACCTTC. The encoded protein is CASTPWSADYGYTF.

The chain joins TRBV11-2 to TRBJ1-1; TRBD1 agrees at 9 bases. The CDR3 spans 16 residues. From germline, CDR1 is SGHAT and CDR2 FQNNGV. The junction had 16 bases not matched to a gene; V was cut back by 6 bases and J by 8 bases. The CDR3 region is CASSKGTGIEGPEAFF. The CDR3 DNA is TGTGCCAGCAGTAAGGGGACAGGGATTGAAGGACCCGAAGCTTTCTTT.